This T cell receptor beta chain emerged from a study of blood T cells in healthy people across ages. Study conclusions and caveats: Nothing was known about donor CMV status, and this possibly confounded expanded clonotype changes.

This clonotype was seen more than once but under ten times. The antigen remains unidentified. The CDR3 spans 14 residues. Germline CDR1 and CDR2: SGHTA and FQGNSA. A J-beta primer mix and a sample-barcoded 5' primer were used in a second PCR of roughly 6 to 12 cycles. MiXCR, applied by TCRdb to the 5' RACE reads, yields one record per CDR3 protein. The sample carries roughly 2 million distinct CDR3 sequences, around half recorded once. Donors ranged from roughly 6 to 90 years old and were healthy Caucasians in Russia. The source is a woman in her thirties or forties in good health. The genes are TRBV7-2 and TRBJ2-5, with a possible D match to TRBD1 (6 bases). The J call is doubtful: the DNA matches TRBJ2-7 better. Sequenced sample: blood. The DNA of the CDR3 is TGTGCCAGCAGCTCCCGAGGGGGAATCTACGAGCAGTACTTC. Its protein product is CASSSRGGIYEQYF.